This TCR beta chain was sequenced for a study of identical twins. This clonotype was recorded a few times. Its antigen remains unknown. A universal primer site was incorporated via template switching, and the cDNA contained unique molecular identifiers. TCRdb reanalysed the 5' RACE reads using MiXCR and keeps one entry per CDR3 protein. The table records about 660,000 distinct CDR3 sequences, about 9.4% of them present only once. Points from the study as a whole: Where out-of-frame alpha sequences were twin-shared, they showed excess low generation probability. Conclusions relied on cross-sectional statistical analysis, not following the same donors.

The V gene's germline CDR1 is SQVTM and CDR2 ANQGSEA. Germline trimming cut 4 bases from V and 0 bases from J; bases unmatched to any gene: 5. The CDR3 length is 15 residues. In addition, the sample was reused for a study of yellow fever vaccine responses in identical twins.

This sequence originates from a woman under 30 in good health. The sample consisted of PBMCs. This chain links TRBV29-1 with TRBJ2-7, with 11 bases that match TRBD1. The CDR3 bases are TGCAGCGTTGTTTGGGGACAGGGGGGCTCCTACGAGCAGTACTTC. It translates to CSVVWGQGGSYEQYF.